This T cell receptor (beta chain) emerged from a study of blood T cell repertoires in COVID-19. Study background: The study drew acute and convalescent COVID-19 samples from the United States, Italy and Spain.

V lost 1 base to trimming and J lost 0 bases, with 25 bases between them. CDR3 length equals 21 residues. Germline loops: CDR1 SGHVS, CDR2 FNYEAQ. Authors' analysis steps: Amplification of reference gene primers provided the estimated nucleated cell counts. The method was immunoSEQ multiplex PCR; TCRdb's version includes in-frame clones alone and lacks a portion of them. That table furnishes V, J and clone size, whereas the DNA furnished D and trimming. The sample holds some 71,000 clones, 81% seen once. This receptor was obtained from a woman in her seventies with acute or convalescent COVID-19. The rearrangement links TRBV7-6 to TRBJ2-1; D is possibly TRBD2 (6 bases). The sequencing sample was made of peripheral blood. The CDR3 nucleotides read TGTGCCAGCAGCTTAGTCGCGGGAACGATAACCCACCTAAGCTCCTACAATGAGCAGTTCTTC. Amino acids: CASSLVAGTITHLSSYNEQFF.